The clone carrying this T cell receptor beta chain was picked up a small number of times. Its antigen is as yet unknown. The sample is drawn from a study of HIV-infected patients and healthy controls. Broader study findings: Unequal distinct sequence numbers between patients and controls complicated comparisons.

About 550 ng RNA was reverse transcribed with alpha and beta constant-region primers. Alpha and beta chain libraries were made separately by chain-specific third strand synthesis with multiplexing indices. From the 5' RACE reads, TCRdb called clonotypes with MiXCR, one entry per CDR3 protein. The table shows about 8,100 distinct CDR3 sequences, with roughly 6.1% occurring only once. The repertoire came from unfractionated whole blood and reflected all unsorted peripheral T cells. RNA came from 2 to 3 ml of peripheral blood. Sequences were derived from blood, sampled before antiretroviral therapy. The origin of this receptor is an adult with HIV infection.

The CDR3 DNA sequence: TGTGCCAGTAGTTCCGGGGGAGATACGCAGTATTTT. Residues: CASSSGGDTQYF. The chain carries TRBV19 and TRBJ2-3; possible D gene TRBD2, 6 bases. The CDR3 totals 12 residues. Looked up from germline, CDR1 is LNHDA and CDR2 is SQIVND (reference sequence). V lost 5 bases and J lost 5, with 8 bases in between.